Shown below are 21 T cell receptor beta chains from a single sample sequenced in a study of shared clonotypes between healthy human individuals (dated by TCRdb to about 2020). CD8 naive samples were CD45RO-negative cells positively selected for CCR7, giving a CD45RA+CCR7+ population that excluded TemRA cells. Library preparation was by the immunoSEQ multiplex PCR assay. Imported from immuneACCESS, the table was reduced by TCRdb to in-frame sequences with V and J called. These copies leave out some clones; in studies compared against another copy, an unresolved V gene accounts for under half, and the cause of the remainder is not known. This sample lists about 2 million clones; about 95% were detected once. The top ten clones comprise 0.95% to 1.5% of the sample. Input material: naive CD8+ T cells sorted from blood. The cell subset or site label, as the study defines it: CD45RA+CCR7+. The receptors were gathered from a man younger than 30 in good health.

The chain couples TRBV14 to TRBJ2-2; 7 positions match TRBD1. Germline V gene sequence: CDR1 SGHDN, CDR2 FVKESK. The CDR3 extends over 16 amino acids. J gave up 6 bases and V 1 base, and 8 bases lay outside the gene matches. CDR3 in amino acids: CASSQVGGLFAGELFF. The DNA of the CDR3 is TGTGCCAGCAGCCAAGTAGGGGGCTTGTTTGCCGGGGAGCTGTTTTTT.

This chain links TRBV7-8 with TRBJ2-7, with a weak D call TRBD1 (5 bases). The CDR3 length is 15 residues. Per the germline V gene, CDR1 is SGHVS and CDR2 is FQNEAQ. Between the trimmed V and J ends, which lost 4 bases and 0 bases, there was a span of 13 bases. The CDR3 spells CASSSTGPSSYEQYF. CDR3 coding DNA: TGTGCCAGCAGCTCCACAGGTCCGAGCTCCTACGAGCAGTACTTC.

About this clone itself: The sample holds other DNA sequences that translate to the same CDR3. This chain uses TRBV27 with TRBJ2-3, with TRBD2 matching 10 bases. The trim removed 5 bases at V and 1 base at J, leaving 6 bases unmatched. Germline V gives CDR1 MNHEY, CDR2 SMNVEV (reference sequence). This CDR3 is 16 amino acids long. DNA for the CDR3: TGTGCCAGCAGTCTTCTCCTAGCGGGGGGCACAGATACGCAGTATTTT. It is translated as CASSLLLAGGTDTQYF.

V and J are TRBV5-8 and TRBJ1-2; no firm D call. The V end was cut by 0 bases, the J end by 3 bases, with 12 bases between. The CDR3 spans 15 residues. Germline-derived CDR1 and CDR2 are SGHTS and YDEGEE. The CDR3 sequence: CASSLEAVGHYGYTF. The CDR3 DNA reads TGTGCCAGCAGCTTGGAAGCGGTGGGTCACTATGGCTACACCTTC.

Worth noting for this clone: At the DNA level, this CDR3 is encoded by other sequences in the same sample as well. This chain connects TRBV27 to TRBJ1-2; D unclear. The CDR3 spans 13 residues. Between the trimmed V and J ends, which lost 3 bases and 4 bases, there was a span of 9 bases. The germline V gene has CDR1 MNHEY and CDR2 SMNVEV (reference sequence). Here the CDR3 DNA reads TGTGCCAGCAGTTTGACGGCCTTCTATGGCTACACCTTC. Amino acids: CASSLTAFYGYTF.

The rearrangement links TRBV28 to TRBJ2-1; TRBD2 matches at 8 bases. Trimming cost V 2 bases and J 8 bases; bases outside gene matches: 11. The length of the CDR3 is 16 residues. Germline V lookup: CDR1 MDHEN, CDR2 SYDVKM. The CDR3: CASSLGVRAGGDEQFF. The CDR3 DNA reads as TGTGCCAGCAGTTTAGGGGTTAGGGCGGGGGGAGATGAGCAGTTCTTC.

The chain links TRBV4-3 to TRBJ2-7; D not resolved. The V gene's germline CDR1 is LGHNA and CDR2 YSLEER. CDR3 length: 13 residues. Deletions cut 0 bases from V and 6 bases from J, with 9 bases between. The CDR3 loop reads CASSQDQTTEQYF. CDR3 DNA sequence: TGCGCCAGCAGCCAAGATCAAACCACCGAGCAGTACTTC.

This clone was detected only a few times. The chain carries TRBV9 and TRBJ2-7, with 7 bases lining up with TRBD2. Germline values: CDR1 SGDLS, CDR2 YYNGEE. V lost 5 bases, J lost 7 bases, and 12 bases stayed unmatched. This CDR3 has 14 residues. In DNA form, the CDR3 reads TGTGCCAGCAGTCCTGGGGGGGAGATCGGTGAGCAGTACTTC. Residues: CASSPGGEIGEQYF. Full variable domain (missing parts from reference TRBV9 and TRBJ2-7): DSGVTQTPKHLITATGQRVTLRCSPRSGDLSVYWYQQSLDQGLQFLIQYYNGEERAKGNILERFSAQQFPDLHSELNLSSLELGDSALYFCASSPGGEIGEQYFGPGTRLTVT.

CDR3 protein: CASSEAGGGNEQFF. The CDR3 DNA reads as TGCGCCAGCAGTGAGGCGGGAGGAGGCAATGAGCAGTTCTTC. This sequence joins TRBV10-2 and TRBJ2-1, with 8 bases matching TRBD2. This CDR3 is 14 amino acids long. J was trimmed by 6 bases and V by 2 bases; bases with no gene match: 3. CDR1 is WSHSY and CDR2 is SAAADI in the germline V gene.

The chain carries TRBV29-1 and TRBJ1-3, with D perhaps matching TRBD1 (6 bases). This CDR3 comprises 13 residues. V lost 5 bases and J 0 bases, leaving 8 bases between the germline ends. Germline CDR1 and CDR2: SQVTM and ANQGSEA. The CDR3 is CSVRTASGNTIYF. CDR3 DNA: TGCAGCGTTCGGACAGCCTCTGGAAACACCATATATTTT. Complete variable domain (other parts from reference TRBV29-1 and TRBJ1-3): SAVISQKPSRDICQRGTSLTIQCQVDSQVTMMFWYRQQPGQSLTLIATANQGSEATYESGFVIDKFPISRPNLTFSTLTVSNMSPEDSSIYLCSVRTASGNTIYFGEGSWLTVV.

The chain couples TRBV2 to TRBJ1-2, with D uncertain. This CDR3 comprises 10 residues. The germline V and J ends were trimmed by 2 bases and 8 bases, with 3 bases remaining between them. Germline CDR1 is SNHLY and CDR2 is FYNNEI. The CDR3 coding sequence is TGTGCCAGCAGTGAATTAGGCTACACCTTC. It yields the protein CASSELGYTF.

This chain links TRBV27 with TRBJ2-2; no clear D gene. The CDR3 has 14 residues. The germline V gene has CDR1 MNHEY and CDR2 SMNVEV (reference sequence). The V and J ends lost 8 bases and 5 bases respectively, with 15 bases between them. This chain's CDR3 is CASGLRGGTGELFF. The CDR3 DNA is TGTGCCAGCGGGCTGAGAGGTGGGACCGGGGAGCTGTTTTTT.

The V gene is TRBV13, the J gene TRBJ2-3; TRBD1 is a possible D gene (6 bases). This CDR3 is 15 amino acids long. V was cut by 5 bases and J by 2 bases, with 14 bases left in between. The V gene's germline CDR1 is PRHDT and CDR2 FYEKMQ (reference sequence). CDR3 in amino acids: CASSRYTGYTDTQYF. DNA for the CDR3: TGTGCCAGCAGCCGATACACAGGGTACACAGATACGCAGTATTTT.

A remark on this clone: The sample has other DNA sequences that encode this CDR3 too. V is TRBV9 and J is TRBJ1-4; tentative D call: TRBD1 (5 bases). CDR1 SGDLS and CDR2 YYNGEE come from the germline V gene. Between the trimmed V and J ends, which lost 0 bases and 3 bases, there was a span of 6 bases. The CDR3 contains 14 residues. CDR3 region: CASSVEGANEKLFF. In nucleotides, the CDR3 is TGTGCCAGCAGCGTAGAAGGGGCTAATGAAAAACTGTTTTTT.

Concerning this clone itself: This same CDR3 is encoded by further DNA sequences in the sample. The chain combines TRBV5-4 with TRBJ2-7, with D possibly matching TRBD1 (6 bases). Germline assignment: CDR1 SGHNT and CDR2 YYREEE (reference sequence). V was cut by 0 bases and J by 4 bases, with 11 bases left in between. This CDR3 is built from 14 residues. DNA of the CDR3: TGTGCCAGCAGCTTGGGATCAGGGGTTTACGAGCAGTACTTC. Translated: CASSLGSGVYEQYF. The full variable domain, its missing parts supplied by reference TRBV5-4 and TRBJ2-7, is ETGVTQSPTHLIKTRGQQVTLRCSSQSGHNTVSWYQQALGQGPQFIFQYYREEENGRGNFPPRFSGLQFPNYSSELNVNALELDDSALYLCASSLGSGVYEQYFGPGTRLTVT.

The V call is TRBV27, the J call TRBJ1-1; tentative D call: TRBD1 (6 bases). Germline-derived CDR1 and CDR2 are MNHEY and SMNVEV (reference sequence). CDR3 size: 13 residues. The V gene lost 8 bases and the J gene lost 8 bases, with 18 bases spanning the gap. In DNA, the CDR3 is TGTGCCAGCGGGGAGTTTACAGGGTCAGAAGCTTTCTTT. This translates into CASGEFTGSEAFF.

The chain recombines TRBV9 with TRBJ2-1; weak D call: TRBD2 (5 bases). CDR3 length: 13 amino acids. Trimming took off 0 bases at V and 9 bases at J, with 10 bases between the two ends. The germline CDR1 and CDR2 sequences are SGDLS and YYNGEE. DNA for the CDR3: TGTGCCAGCAGCGTAGCAGCGGCGAGTGAGCAGTTCTTC. Its translation: CASSVAAASEQFF.

The rearrangement joins TRBV27 to TRBJ2-3, with 7 bases that match TRBD2. In germline, CDR1 is MNHEY, CDR2 SMNVEV (reference sequence). The CDR3 has 16 amino acids. The junction had 6 bases not matched to a gene; V was cut back by 2 bases and J by 1 base. CDR3 loop: CASSLKRGPGTDTQYF. In DNA form, the CDR3 reads TGTGCCAGCAGTTTAAAGCGGGGACCGGGCACAGATACGCAGTATTTT.

This chain connects TRBV7-9 to TRBJ2-3; the match to TRBD2 covers 9 bases. This CDR3 is 15 amino acids long. CDR1 SEHNR and CDR2 FQNEAQ come from the germline V gene (reference sequence). The J segment lost 5 bases and the V segment lost 3 bases, leaving 6 bases of the junction unmatched. CDR3 sequence (DNA): TGTGCCAGCAGCTTGGGCGGGGGGGCGCGAGATACGCAGTATTTT. It translates to CASSLGGGARDTQYF.

This sequence joins TRBV13 and TRBJ2-7; 9 nucleotides line up with TRBD2. The CDR3 contains 15 residues. Trimming cost V 4 bases and J 1 base; bases outside gene matches: 5. Germline V gene data show CDR1 as PRHDT and CDR2 as FYEKMQ (reference sequence). The chain's CDR3 is CASSSRLAASYEQYF. The CDR3 nucleotides are TGTGCCAGCAGCTCCCGACTAGCGGCTTCCTACGAGCAGTACTTC.

This chain uses TRBV6-5 with TRBJ2-1; 7 bases are a match to TRBD2. This CDR3 comprises 15 residues. CDR1 MNHEY and CDR2 SVGAGI come from the germline V gene. Trimming at V came to 7 bases and at J to 0 bases, leaving 6 bases not matched to a gene. CDR3 nucleotide sequence: TGTGCCAGCACCCCTGGCGGGAGCTCCTACAATGAGCAGTTCTTC. Amino acid sequence: CASTPGGSSYNEQFF.